The rows below give T cell receptor beta chains drawn from one sample of a study of neurological immune-mediated disorders. TCRdb itself ran the 5' RACE reads through MiXCR, one entry per CDR3 protein. The repertoire includes 130,000 or so distinct CDR3 sequences, around 3% of them detected once, and 1.3% sits in the top ten. Specimen: PBMCs. The origin of the receptors is a woman aged 25 to 39 with multiple sclerosis. The CDR3 runs from the conserved cysteine through the conserved F or W. D genes are given only for firm matches. Clone size is stated in some rows and not others, as once, few, many or a class when expanded.

CDR3aa: CASSHQVRLHGSKLETQYF; CDR3nt: TGTGCCAGCAGTCACCAAGTTCGCCTCCACGGCAGTAAGTTGGAGACCCAGTACTTC; len: 19; d_gene: .; v_gene: TRBV6-2/TRBV6-3; abundance: many; j_gene: TRBJ2-5
CDR3aa: CASSRVPGNTIYF; CDR3nt: TGCGCCAGCAGCCGGGTTCCCGGAAACACCATATATTTT; len: 13; d_gene: .; v_gene: TRBV4-3; abundance: many; j_gene: TRBJ1-3
CDR3aa: CATSDPRRGALSNEQFF; CDR3nt: TGTGCCACCAGTGACCCGCGTAGGGGGGCATTAAGCAATGAGCAGTTCTTC; len: 17; d_gene: .; v_gene: TRBV24-1; abundance: many; j_gene: TRBJ2-1
CDR3aa: CSAARTGGDHEKLFF; CDR3nt: TGCAGTGCTGCCCGGACAGGGGGAGACCATGAAAAACTGTTTTTT; len: 15; d_gene: TRBD1; v_gene: TRBV20-1; abundance: many; j_gene: TRBJ1-4
CDR3aa: CATSISLGGSYEQYF; CDR3nt: TGTGCCACCAGCATATCACTAGGGGGTTCCTACGAGCAGTACTTC; len: 15; d_gene: .; v_gene: TRBV15; abundance: many; j_gene: TRBJ2-7
CDR3aa: CASSLRGGQDYEQYF; CDR3nt: TGTGCCAGCAGCCTACGCGGGGGACAGGACTACGAGCAGTACTTC; len: 15; d_gene: .; v_gene: TRBV7-2; abundance: .; j_gene: TRBJ2-7
CDR3aa: CASSYQGLAAPYEQYF; CDR3nt: TGTGCCAGCAGTTACCAAGGACTAGCGGCTCCCTACGAGCAGTACTTC; len: 16; d_gene: TRBD2; v_gene: TRBV6-6; abundance: many; j_gene: TRBJ2-7
CDR3aa: CSAQSRDGPYEQYF; CDR3nt: TGCAGTGCTCAGTCCCGGGACGGACCCTACGAGCAGTACTTC; len: 14; d_gene: .; v_gene: TRBV20-1; abundance: many; j_gene: TRBJ2-7
CDR3aa: CASSPRGTSSPSYNEQFF; CDR3nt: TGTGCCAGCAGCCCTAGAGGAACTAGTTCGCCCTCCTACAATGAGCAGTTCTTC; len: 18; d_gene: .; v_gene: TRBV7-2; abundance: many; j_gene: TRBJ2-1
CDR3aa: CVTMDRGNTEAFF; CDR3nt: TGTGTCACCATGGACAGGGGGAACACTGAAGCTTTCTTT; len: 13; d_gene: TRBD1; v_gene: TRBV10-3; abundance: .; j_gene: TRBJ1-1
CDR3aa: CASNPTGSNYGYTF; CDR3nt: TGTGCCAGCAACCCGACAGGTTCCAACTATGGCTACACCTTC; len: 14; d_gene: .; v_gene: TRBV3-1; abundance: many; j_gene: TRBJ1-2
CDR3aa: CASSVHLGTSGRESRSF; CDR3nt: TGTGCCAGCAGCGTCCACCTTGGGACTAGCGGGAGGGAGAGCAGGTCCTTC; len: 17; d_gene: TRBD2; v_gene: TRBV9; abundance: many; j_gene: TRBJ2-1
CDR3aa: CASSGTGPQETQYF; CDR3nt: TGTGCCAGCAGCGGGACAGGCCCTCAAGAGACCCAGTACTTC; len: 14; d_gene: TRBD1; v_gene: TRBV12-3/TRBV12-4; abundance: many; j_gene: TRBJ2-5
CDR3aa: CASSLWGVGAEAFF; CDR3nt: TGTGCCAGCAGCTTATGGGGGGTGGGCGCTGAAGCTTTCTTT; len: 14; d_gene: .; v_gene: TRBV7-2; abundance: many; j_gene: TRBJ1-1
CDR3aa: CASSLGYRTDTQYF; CDR3nt: TGTGCCAGCAGCTTAGGTTATCGCACAGATACGCAGTATTTT; len: 14; d_gene: .; v_gene: TRBV7-6; abundance: many; j_gene: TRBJ2-3
CDR3aa: CSVRPGEGTDTQYF; CDR3nt: TGCAGCGTTCGTCCAGGGGAGGGCACAGATACGCAGTATTTT; len: 14; d_gene: .; v_gene: TRBV29-1; abundance: many; j_gene: TRBJ2-3
CDR3aa: CASSDTANEQFF; CDR3nt: TGTGCCAGCAGTGACACCGCCAATGAGCAGTTCTTC; len: 12; d_gene: .; v_gene: TRBV12-3/TRBV12-4; abundance: many; j_gene: TRBJ2-1
CDR3aa: CAISPRTSGGVDTQYF; CDR3nt: TGTGCCATCAGTCCCCGGACTAGCGGGGGCGTTGATACGCAGTATTTT; len: 16; d_gene: TRBD2; v_gene: TRBV6-5; abundance: many; j_gene: TRBJ2-3
CDR3aa: CASSYKGVGGYTF; CDR3nt: TGTGCCAGCAGTTACAAGGGGGTGGGTGGCTACACCTTC; len: 13; d_gene: .; v_gene: TRBV6-6; abundance: many; j_gene: TRBJ1-2
CDR3aa: CSAREPGQGYEQYF; CDR3nt: TGCAGTGCTAGAGAGCCGGGACAGGGGTACGAGCAGTACTTC; len: 14; d_gene: TRBD1; v_gene: TRBV20-1; abundance: many; j_gene: TRBJ2-7
CDR3aa: CASSVARANSPLHF; CDR3nt: TGTGCCAGCAGCGTAGCCAGGGCGAATTCACCCCTCCACTTT; len: 14; d_gene: .; v_gene: TRBV9; abundance: many; j_gene: TRBJ1-6
CDR3aa: CASSSRQDSGFEAFF; CDR3nt: TGTGCCAGCAGCTCTAGACAAGACTCGGGTTTTGAAGCTTTCTTT; len: 15; d_gene: .; v_gene: TRBV7-9; abundance: .; j_gene: TRBJ1-1
CDR3aa: CASSARLKAKNIQYF; CDR3nt: TGTGCCAGCAGCGCCCGACTGAAAGCCAAAAACATTCAGTACTTC; len: 15; d_gene: .; v_gene: TRBV13; abundance: .; j_gene: TRBJ2-4